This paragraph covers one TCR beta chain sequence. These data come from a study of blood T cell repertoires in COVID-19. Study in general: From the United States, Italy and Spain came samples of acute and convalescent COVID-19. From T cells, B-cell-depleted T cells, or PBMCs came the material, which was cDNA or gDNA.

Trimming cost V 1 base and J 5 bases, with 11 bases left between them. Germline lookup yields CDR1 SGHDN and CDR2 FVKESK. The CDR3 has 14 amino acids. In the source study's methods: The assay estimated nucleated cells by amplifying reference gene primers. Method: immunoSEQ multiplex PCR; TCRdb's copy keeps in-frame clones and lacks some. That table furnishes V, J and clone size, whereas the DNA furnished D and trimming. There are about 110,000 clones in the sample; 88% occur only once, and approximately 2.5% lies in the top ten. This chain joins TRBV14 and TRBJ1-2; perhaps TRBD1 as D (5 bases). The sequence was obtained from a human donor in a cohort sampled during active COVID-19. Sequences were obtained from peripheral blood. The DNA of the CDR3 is TGTGCCAGCAGCCAAGCAGGGACTCTTTATGGCTACACCTTC. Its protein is CASSQAGTLYGYTF.